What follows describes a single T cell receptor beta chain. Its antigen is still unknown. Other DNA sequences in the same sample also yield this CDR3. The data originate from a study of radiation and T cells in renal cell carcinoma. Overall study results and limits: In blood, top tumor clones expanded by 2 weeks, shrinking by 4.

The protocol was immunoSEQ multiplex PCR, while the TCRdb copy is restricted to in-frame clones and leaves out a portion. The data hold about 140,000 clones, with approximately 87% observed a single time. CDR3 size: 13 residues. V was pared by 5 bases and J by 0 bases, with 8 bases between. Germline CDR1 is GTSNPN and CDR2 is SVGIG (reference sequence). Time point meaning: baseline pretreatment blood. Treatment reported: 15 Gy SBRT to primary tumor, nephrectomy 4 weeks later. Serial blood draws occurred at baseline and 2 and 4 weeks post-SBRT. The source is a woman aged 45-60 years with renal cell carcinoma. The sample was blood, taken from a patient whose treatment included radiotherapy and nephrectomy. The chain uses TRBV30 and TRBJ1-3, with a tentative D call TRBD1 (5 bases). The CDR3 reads CAWDSSSGNTIYF. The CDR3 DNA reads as TGTGCCTGGGACAGCAGCTCTGGAAACACCATATATTTT.